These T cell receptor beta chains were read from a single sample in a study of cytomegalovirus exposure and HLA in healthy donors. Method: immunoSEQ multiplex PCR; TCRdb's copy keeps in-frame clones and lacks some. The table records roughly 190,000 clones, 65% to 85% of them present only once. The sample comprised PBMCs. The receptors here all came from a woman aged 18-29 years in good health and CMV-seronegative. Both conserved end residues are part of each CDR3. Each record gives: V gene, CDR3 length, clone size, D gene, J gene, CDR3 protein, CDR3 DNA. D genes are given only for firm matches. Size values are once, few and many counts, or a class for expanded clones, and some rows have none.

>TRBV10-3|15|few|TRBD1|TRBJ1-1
CAARQGKEMNTEAFF
TGTGCCGCGAGACAGGGAAAAGAGATGAACACTGAAGCTTTCTTT
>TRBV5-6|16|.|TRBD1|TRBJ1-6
CASSLALGTGESPLHF
TGTGCCAGCAGCTTGGCCCTCGGGACAGGGGAATCACCCCTCCACTTT
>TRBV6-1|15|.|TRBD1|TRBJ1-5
CASSPPDRPSQPQHF
TGTGCCAGCAGTCCCCCGGACAGGCCCAGTCAGCCCCAGCATTTT
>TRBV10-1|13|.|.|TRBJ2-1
CASGGNRYNEQFF
TGCGCCAGCGGGGGGAACCGGTACAATGAGCAGTTCTTC
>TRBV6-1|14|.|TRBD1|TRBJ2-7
CASSEGTGVREQYF
TGTGCCAGCAGTGAAGGGACAGGGGTGAGGGAGCAGTACTTC
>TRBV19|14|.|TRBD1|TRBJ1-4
CASSERTGSEKLFF
TGTGCCAGTAGTGAAAGGACAGGGTCTGAAAAACTGTTTTTT
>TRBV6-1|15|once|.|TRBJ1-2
CASRDRNWDGSGYTF
TGTGCCAGCAGAGACAGGAATTGGGATGGTAGTGGCTACACCTTC
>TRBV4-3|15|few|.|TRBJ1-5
CASSQETGNNQPQHF
TGCGCCAGCAGCCAAGAGACAGGTAACAATCAGCCCCAGCATTTT
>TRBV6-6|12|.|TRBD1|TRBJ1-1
CASTGGPGEAFF
TGTGCCAGCACAGGGGGACCGGGTGAAGCTTTCTTT
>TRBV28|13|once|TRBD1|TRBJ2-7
CASSATGAYEQYF
TGTGCCAGCAGTGCGACAGGGGCCTACGAGCAGTACTTC
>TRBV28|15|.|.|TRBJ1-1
CASSLGGEPNTEAFF
TGTGCCAGCAGTTTAGGAGGAGAACCGAACACTGAAGCTTTCTTT
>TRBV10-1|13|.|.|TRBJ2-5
CASSDSYQETQYF
TGCGCCAGCAGTGACTCGTACCAAGAGACCCAGTACTTC
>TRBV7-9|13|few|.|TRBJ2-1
CASSNTGYNEQFF
TGTGCCAGCAGCAATACAGGGTACAATGAGCAGTTCTTC
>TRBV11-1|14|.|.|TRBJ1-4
CASSFGQQDEKLFF
TGTGCCAGCAGCTTCGGACAGCAGGATGAAAAACTGTTTTTT
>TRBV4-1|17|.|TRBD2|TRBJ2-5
CASSPGLAGSQGETQYF
TGCGCCAGCAGCCCTGGACTAGCGGGGAGCCAAGGAGAGACCCAGTACTTC
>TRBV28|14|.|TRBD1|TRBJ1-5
CASRAGQGRQPQHF
TGTGCCAGCAGGGCGGGACAGGGAAGGCAGCCCCAGCATTTT
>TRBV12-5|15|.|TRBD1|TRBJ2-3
CASGKGTGNTDTQYF
TGTGCTAGTGGTAAAGGGACAGGGAACACAGATACGCAGTATTTT
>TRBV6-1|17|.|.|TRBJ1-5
CASSEPPGIHSNQPQHF
TGTGCCAGCAGTGAACCCCCAGGGATACATAGCAATCAGCCCCAGCATTTT
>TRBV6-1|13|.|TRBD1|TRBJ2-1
CASMGQGYNEQFF
TGTGCCAGCATGGGACAGGGCTACAATGAGCAGTTCTTC
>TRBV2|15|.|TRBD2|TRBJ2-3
CASSSPSGPPQGQYF
TGTGCCAGCAGCAGCCCTAGCGGACCACCTCAGGGGCAGTATTTT
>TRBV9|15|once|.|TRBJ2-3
CASSPTTGFTDTQYF
TGTGCCAGCAGCCCAACTACAGGATTCACAGATACGCAGTATTTT
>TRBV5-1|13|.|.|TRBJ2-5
CASSRLPQETQYF
TGCGCCAGCAGCCGCCTACCGCAAGAGACCCAGTACTTC
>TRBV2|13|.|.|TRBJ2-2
CASSASKTGELFF
TGTGCCAGCAGCGCTTCTAAGACCGGGGAGCTGTTTTTT
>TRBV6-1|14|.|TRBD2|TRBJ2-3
CASRFTSGTDTQYF
TGTGCCAGCCGATTTACTAGCGGCACAGATACGCAGTATTTT
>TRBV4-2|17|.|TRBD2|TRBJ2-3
CASSQDRTSGMGDTQYF
TGTGCCAGCAGCCAAGATAGGACTAGCGGGATGGGAGATACGCAGTATTTT
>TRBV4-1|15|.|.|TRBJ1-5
CASSQRAASNQPQHF
TGCGCCAGCAGCCAACGAGCGGCAAGCAATCAGCCCCAGCATTTT
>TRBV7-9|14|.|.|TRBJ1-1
CASTQGTPITEAFF
TGTGCCAGCACCCAGGGGACACCGATCACTGAAGCTTTCTTT
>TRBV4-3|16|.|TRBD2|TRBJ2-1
CASSPSPGLGQWEQFF
TGCGCCAGCAGCCCCTCTCCCGGACTAGGGCAATGGGAGCAGTTCTTC
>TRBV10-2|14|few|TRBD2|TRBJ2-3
CASTRTSGSDTQYF
TGCGCCAGCACTAGGACTAGCGGGAGTGATACGCAGTATTTT
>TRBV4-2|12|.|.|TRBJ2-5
CASSRGGETQYF
TGTGCCAGCAGCCGGGGCGGAGAGACCCAGTACTTC
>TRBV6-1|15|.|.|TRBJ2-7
CASSEDPPRSYEQYF
TGTGCCAGCAGTGAAGACCCCCCCAGGTCCTACGAGCAGTACTTC
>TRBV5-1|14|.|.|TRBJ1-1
CASSLAGGNTEAFF
TGCGCCAGCAGCTTGGCCGGGGGGAACACTGAAGCTTTCTTT
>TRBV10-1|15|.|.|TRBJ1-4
CASSPGGAANEKLFF
TGCGCCAGCAGCCCCGGGGGGGCAGCTAATGAAAAACTGTTTTTT
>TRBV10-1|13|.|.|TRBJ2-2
CASSVAATGELFF
TGCGCCAGCAGTGTGGCCGCCACCGGGGAGCTGTTTTTT
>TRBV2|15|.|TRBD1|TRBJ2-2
CASTNNRGNTGELFF
TGTGCCAGCACCAATAACAGGGGTAACACCGGGGAGCTGTTTTTT
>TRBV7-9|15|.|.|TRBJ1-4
CASSFQSAGNEKLFF
TGTGCCAGCAGCTTTCAATCGGCAGGGAATGAAAAACTGTTTTTT
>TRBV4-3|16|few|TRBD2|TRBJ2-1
CASSQERTSGYNEQFF
TGCGCCAGCAGCCAAGAAAGGACTAGCGGGTACAATGAGCAGTTCTTC
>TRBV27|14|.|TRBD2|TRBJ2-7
CASSLSLAAYEQYF
TGTGCCAGCAGTTTAAGCCTAGCGGCCTACGAGCAGTACTTC
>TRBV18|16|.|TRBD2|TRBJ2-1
CASSPPRAGPYNEQFF
TGTGCCAGCTCACCACCTCGAGCGGGGCCTTACAATGAGCAGTTCTTC
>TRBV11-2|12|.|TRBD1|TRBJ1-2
CASSLGGQVYTF
TGTGCCAGCAGCCTAGGGGGACAGGTTTACACCTTC
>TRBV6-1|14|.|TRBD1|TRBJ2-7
CASRPTGGKGEQYF
TGTGCCAGCAGACCAACAGGGGGCAAAGGCGAGCAGTACTTC
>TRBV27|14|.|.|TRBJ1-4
CASSRGRIVGKLFF
TGTGCCAGCAGTCGGGGTAGGATTGTCGGAAAACTGTTTTTT
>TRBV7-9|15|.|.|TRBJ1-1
CSSSPPGRGGTEAFF
TGTTCCAGCAGCCCGCCAGGGCGCGGTGGCACTGAAGCTTTCTTT
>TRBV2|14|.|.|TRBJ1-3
CASKGEGLVNTIYF
TGTGCCAGCAAGGGGGAAGGCCTCGTAAACACCATATATTTT
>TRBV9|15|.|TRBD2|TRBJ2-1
CASSPGLADDNEQFF
TGTGCCAGCAGCCCCGGACTAGCGGACGACAATGAGCAGTTCTTC
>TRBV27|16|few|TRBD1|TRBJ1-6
CASALPRTGGHSPLHF
TGTGCCAGCGCCCTCCCCCGGACAGGGGGCCATTCACCCCTCCACTTT
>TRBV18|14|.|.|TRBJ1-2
CASSPTGRESGYTF
TGTGCCAGCTCACCAACGGGAAGGGAATCTGGCTACACCTTC
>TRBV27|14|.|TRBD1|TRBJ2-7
CASSQGQGAYEQYF
TGTGCCAGCAGTCAGGGACAGGGGGCCTACGAGCAGTACTTC
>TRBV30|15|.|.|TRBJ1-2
CAWTRGGEANYGYTF
TGTGCCTGGACGAGGGGAGGGGAGGCTAACTATGGCTACACCTTC
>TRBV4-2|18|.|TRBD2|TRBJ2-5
CASSQENVLAGGQETQYF
TGTGCCAGCAGCCAAGAAAATGTACTAGCGGGGGGGCAAGAGACCCAGTACTTC
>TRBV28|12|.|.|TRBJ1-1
CASSLLHRTAFF
TGTGCCAGCAGTTTATTGCACAGGACGGCTTTCTTT
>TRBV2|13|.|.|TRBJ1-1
CARSQGEGTEAFF
TGTGCCAGATCCCAAGGGGAAGGGACTGAAGCTTTCTTT
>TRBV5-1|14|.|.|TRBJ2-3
CASSPGRGSDTQYF
TGCGCCAGCAGCCCGGGACGGGGGTCCGATACGCAGTATTTT
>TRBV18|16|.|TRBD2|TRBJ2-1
CASSPGLAGGGDEQFF
TGTGCCAGCTCCCCGGGACTAGCGGGGGGTGGAGATGAGCAGTTCTTC
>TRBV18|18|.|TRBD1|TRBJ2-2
CASSPISQGTKNTGELFF
TGTGCCAGCTCACCAATATCACAGGGGACCAAGAACACCGGGGAGCTGTTTTTT
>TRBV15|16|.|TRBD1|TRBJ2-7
CATSREPGQGTYEQYF
TGTGCCACCAGCAGAGAACCGGGACAGGGAACCTACGAGCAGTACTTC
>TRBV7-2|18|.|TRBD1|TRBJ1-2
CASSLARVGGVGNYGYTF
TGTGCCAGCAGCTTAGCGCGTGTAGGGGGCGTAGGAAACTATGGCTACACCTTC
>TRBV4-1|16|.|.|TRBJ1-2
CASSQVLGGRPYGYTF
TGCGCCAGCAGCCAAGTTTTGGGGGGTCGGCCCTATGGCTACACCTTC